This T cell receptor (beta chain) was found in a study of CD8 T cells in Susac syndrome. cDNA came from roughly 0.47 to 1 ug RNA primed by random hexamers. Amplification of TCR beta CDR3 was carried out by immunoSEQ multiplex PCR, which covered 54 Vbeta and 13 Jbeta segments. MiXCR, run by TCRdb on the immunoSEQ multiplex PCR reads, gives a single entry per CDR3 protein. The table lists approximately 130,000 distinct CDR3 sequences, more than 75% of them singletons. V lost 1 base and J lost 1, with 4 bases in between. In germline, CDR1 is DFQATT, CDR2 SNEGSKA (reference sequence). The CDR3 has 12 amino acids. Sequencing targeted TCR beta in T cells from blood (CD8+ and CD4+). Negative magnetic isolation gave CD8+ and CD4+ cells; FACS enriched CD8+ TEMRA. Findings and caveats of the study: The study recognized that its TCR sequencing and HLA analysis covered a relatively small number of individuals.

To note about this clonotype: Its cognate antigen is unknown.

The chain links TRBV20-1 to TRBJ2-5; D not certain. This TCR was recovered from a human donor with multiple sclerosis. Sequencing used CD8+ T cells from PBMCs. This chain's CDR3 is CSARGLQETQYF. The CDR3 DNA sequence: TGCAGTGCTAGAGGGCTCCAAGAGACCCAGTACTTC.